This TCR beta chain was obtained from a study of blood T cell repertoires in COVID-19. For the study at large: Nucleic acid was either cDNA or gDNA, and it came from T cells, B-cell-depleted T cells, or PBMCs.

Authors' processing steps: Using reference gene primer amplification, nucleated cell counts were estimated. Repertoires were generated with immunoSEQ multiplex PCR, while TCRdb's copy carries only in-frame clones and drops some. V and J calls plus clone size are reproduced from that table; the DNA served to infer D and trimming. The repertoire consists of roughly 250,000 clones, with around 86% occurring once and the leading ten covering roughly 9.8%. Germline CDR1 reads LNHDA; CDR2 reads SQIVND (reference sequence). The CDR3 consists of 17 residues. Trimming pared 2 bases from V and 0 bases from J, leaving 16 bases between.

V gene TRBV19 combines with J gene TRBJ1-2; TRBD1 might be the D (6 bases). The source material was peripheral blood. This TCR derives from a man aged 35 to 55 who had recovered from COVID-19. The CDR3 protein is CASSIRGRGPSNYGYTF. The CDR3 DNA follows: TGTGCCAGTAGTATAAGGGGCAGGGGCCCCTCTAACTATGGCTACACCTTC.